Following are 25 T cell receptor beta chains from one sample sequenced in a study of T cells in Graves' hyperthyroidism and ophthalmopathy. Template material for amplifying TCR beta CDR3 regions consisted of RNA transcripts. An initial round of RT-PCR targeting the TCR CDR3 relied on the HTBI primer set. TCRdb fed the multiplex PCR reads into MiXCR, producing one record per CDR3 protein. The table lists under 450,000 distinct CDR3 sequences, approximately 15% of them singletons, with less than 15% in the top ten. The sequencing input was blood. These receptors all come from a woman under 30 with Graves' hyperthyroidism.

This clonotype was counted between two and nine times. This could be a read error, since a much larger clone is one nucleotide away. This chain joins TRBV28 and TRBJ2-7; D not certain. This CDR3 spans 13 amino acids. CDR1 and CDR2 (germline): MDHEN, SYDVKM. The CDR3 nucleotides are TGTGCCGGCAGTTTAACGGTTTCCTACGAGCAGTACTTC. It codes for CAGSLTVSYEQYF.

The chain carries TRBV12-3 or TRBV12-4 and TRBJ1-6; maybe TRBD1 (5 bases). This CDR3 is 16 amino acids long. V was pared by 4 bases and J by 0 bases, with 10 bases between. For the CDR3, the DNA is TGTGCCAGCAGTTGGACAAAGAGCTCCTATAATTCACCCCTCCACTTT. This codes for CASSWTKSSYNSPLHF.

The V call is TRBV5-8, the J call TRBJ2-1; a weak D match, TRBD2 (6 bases). The germline V gene has CDR1 SGHTS and CDR2 YDEGEE. V shed 4 bases and J shed 7 bases, with 12 bases lying between them. The CDR3 runs to 13 residues. The CDR3: CASSPEGRNEQFF. The DNA for the CDR3 is TGTGCCAGCAGCCCGGAGGGCCGGAATGAGCAGTTCTTC.

The table lists this clonotype with many counts. The DNA of the CDR3 is TGTGCCAGCAGCCGGGAGACACAGGGGAGGCAAGAGACCCAGTACTTC. Residues: CASSRETQGRQETQYF. The gene calls are TRBV3-1 and TRBJ2-5, with a possible D match to TRBD1 (7 bases). CDR1 is LGHDT, CDR2 YNNKEL, per germline (reference sequence). The germline V and J ends were trimmed by 4 bases and 2 bases, with 17 bases remaining between them. This CDR3 region has 16 residues.

Many counts were recorded for this clonotype. The rearrangement links TRBV11-2 to TRBJ2-5; possibly TRBD1 or TRBD2 for D (5 bases each). V was pared by 1 base and J by 5 bases, with 14 bases between. Germline V gene data show CDR1 as SGHAT and CDR2 as FQNNGV. The CDR3 runs 15 residues. For the CDR3, the DNA is TGTGCCAGCAGCTTAGCGGGGCATGGCGGCGAGACCCAGTACTTC. Its protein is CASSLAGHGGETQYF.

The J gene is TRBJ2-1, the V gene TRBV12-3 or TRBV12-4; the D call may be TRBD1 or TRBD2 (6 bases each). With 1 base removed from V and 6 bases from J, the gap between germline ends came to 19 bases. The CDR3 spans 17 residues. In DNA form, the CDR3 reads TGTGCCAGCAGTTTAGAGCCCACGGGGGCGACGTTCAATGAGCAGTTCTTC. It is translated as CASSLEPTGATFNEQFF.

This clonotype was found many times. The chain's CDR3 is CASSRREGRGEQYF. As DNA, the CDR3 is TGTGCCAGCAGTCGGCGGGAGGGCCGGGGCGAGCAGTACTTC. The chain recombines TRBV3-1 with TRBJ2-7, with 9 bases that match TRBD2. Trimming at V came to 6 bases and at J to 6 bases, leaving 9 bases not matched to a gene. Germline CDR1 LGHDT, CDR2 YNNKEL (reference sequence). The CDR3 sequence is 14 residues long.

The table lists this clonotype with a few counts. This sequence joins TRBV11-2 and TRBJ1-4; weak D call: TRBD1 (6 bases). Germline V gives CDR1 SGHAT, CDR2 FQNNGV. V was clipped by 0 bases and J by 12 bases, with 14 bases between them. The CDR3 is 14 residues long. The CDR3 DNA is TGTGCCAGCAGCTTAGAGGTCCCGGGGGCCCAACTGTTTTTT. Amino acids: CASSLEVPGAQLFF.

In nucleotides, the CDR3 is TGTGCCAGCAGTCCCGGGACTAGCGGAGGGGAGCTGTTTTTT. Its protein is CASSPGTSGGELFF. V gene TRBV6-2 or TRBV6-3 combines with J gene TRBJ2-2; 11 bases agree with TRBD2. Germline values: CDR1 MNHEY, CDR2 SVGEGT. CDR3 size: 14 residues. Germline trimming cut 5 bases from V and 8 bases from J; bases unmatched to any gene: 4.

Details on this clonotype: A much larger clone is a single base away; this may be a read error. The V gene is TRBV5-6, the J gene TRBJ2-1; 11 bases agree with TRBD2. The CDR3 is made up of 15 amino acids. J gave up 6 bases and V 3 bases, and 5 bases lay outside the gene matches. The V gene's germline CDR1 is SGHDT and CDR2 YYEEEE. In nucleotides, the CDR3 is TGTGCCAGCAGCTGGGGACTAGCGGACGGCAATGAGCAGTTCTTC. Translating gives CASSWGLADGNEQFF.

This clonotype was picked up many times. The genes are TRBV5-1 and TRBJ1-1; TRBD1 matches at 7 bases. The CDR3 contains 15 residues. The ends lost 5 bases at V and 1 base at J; junction bases unmatched: 8. The germline CDR1 and CDR2 sequences are SGHRS and YFSETQ. Written as DNA, the CDR3 is TGCGCCAGCAGTAACAGGGGCCGGACGAACACTGAAGCTTTCTTT. It yields the protein CASSNRGRTNTEAFF.

This clonotype was observed at least ten times. This rearrangement joins TRBV18 to TRBJ1-2, with D perhaps matching TRBD1 (5 bases). Germline V lookup: CDR1 KGHSH, CDR2 LQKENI. The CDR3 consists of 13 residues. The V and J ends lost 2 bases and 6 bases respectively, with 10 bases between them. The DNA for the CDR3 is TGTGCCAGCTCACCAGGGGGATCGGATGGCTACACCTTC. It is translated as CASSPGGSDGYTF.

The chain recombines TRBV4-2 with TRBJ2-1; 9 positions match TRBD1. V lost 4 bases and J lost 9; bases outside the gene matches: 7. The germline CDR1 and CDR2 sequences are LGHNA and YNFKEQ. CDR3 size: 14 residues. The CDR3 here is CASSPSTGGGEQFF. CDR3 DNA: TGTGCCAGCAGCCCCTCGACAGGGGGAGGTGAGCAGTTCTTC.

This chain joins TRBV12-3 or TRBV12-4 and TRBJ1-4; the D gene is possibly TRBD1 (6 bases). This CDR3 comprises 16 residues. The germline V and J ends were trimmed by 3 bases and 2 bases, with 13 bases remaining between them. The CDR3 nucleotides are TGTGCCAGCAGTTTGCTCACAGGGACTACTAATGAAAAACTGTTTTTT. It specifies CASSLLTGTTNEKLFF.

This clonotype was seen repeatedly, ten times or more. The rearrangement links TRBV20-1 to TRBJ1-4, with D possibly being TRBD1 (6 bases). The V and J ends lost 4 bases and 8 bases respectively, with 20 bases between them. Germline CDR1 reads DFQATT; CDR2 reads SNEGSKA (reference sequence). The CDR3 runs 15 residues. DNA for the CDR3: TGCAGTGCTACCCAGCCTACAGGGTTAAACGAAAAACTGTTTTTT. Its translation: CSATQPTGLNEKLFF.

In its sample, this clonotype was seen a few times. V usage is TRBV18 and J usage is TRBJ1-2, with TRBD1 identical over 7 bases. The CDR3 extends over 14 amino acids. V lost 6 bases and J lost 4; bases outside the gene matches: 8. Germline CDR1 is KGHSH and CDR2 is LQKENI. Written as DNA, the CDR3 is TGTGCCAGCTCTACCGGGACAGACTTCTATGGCTACACCTTC. It is translated as CASSTGTDFYGYTF.

The chain carries TRBV20-1 and TRBJ2-5; 7 nucleotides line up with TRBD1. The V gene's germline CDR1 is DFQATT and CDR2 SNEGSKA (reference sequence). The CDR3 has 16 amino acids. V lost 0 bases, J lost 2 bases, and 9 bases stayed unmatched. The CDR3 here is CSARDNLNRGQETQYF. In DNA form, the CDR3 reads TGCAGTGCTAGAGATAATCTTAACAGGGGACAAGAGACCCAGTACTTC.

The sample holds many counts of this clonotype. The V gene is TRBV27, the J gene TRBJ1-6, with D hard to call. Trimming shortened V by 4 bases and J by 7 bases, and 17 bases separated the two germline ends. CDR3 length: 16 amino acids. Germline lookup yields CDR1 MNHEY and CDR2 SMNVEV (reference sequence). CDR3 sequence (DNA): TGTGCCAGCAGTTCCGGCCCGCGGATGAGAAATTCACCCCTCCACTTT. Translation: CASSSGPRMRNSPLHF.

This chain connects TRBV3-1 to TRBJ1-3; D unresolved. V was cut by 5 bases and J by 1 base, with 9 bases left in between. The V gene's germline CDR1 is LGHDT and CDR2 YNNKEL (reference sequence). The CDR3 extends over 14 amino acids. CDR3 sequence reads: CASSERDSGNTIYF. The CDR3 region has the DNA TGTGCCAGCAGCGAGCGGGATTCTGGAAACACCATATATTTT.

The chain joins TRBV15 to TRBJ2-5; 7 bases fit TRBD2. V was pared by 1 base and J by 5 bases, with 7 bases of the junction left unmatched. This CDR3 is 15 amino acids long. Germline assignment: CDR1 LNHNV and CDR2 YYDKDF (reference sequence). CDR3 sequence: CATSRGASGRETQYF. CDR3 nucleotides: TGTGCCACCAGCAGAGGGGCTAGCGGAAGGGAGACCCAGTACTTC.

This clonotype has just a few counts. This chain uses TRBV7-2 with TRBJ2-7; TRBD2 matches 7 bases. The CDR3 totals 15 residues. The V gene end was trimmed by 4 bases and the J gene end by 6 bases; junction bases not matched to a gene: 12. CDR1 SGHTA and CDR2 FQGNSA come from the germline V gene. The CDR3 sequence: CASSSLPSGISEQYF. The CDR3 DNA is TGTGCCAGCAGCTCACTCCCCAGCGGGATTTCCGAGCAGTACTTC.

In this sample, this clonotype turned up a few times. Its ends do not fully match the called genes, so a read error is possible. The genes are TRBV28 and TRBJ2-1; D unresolved. The CDR3 contains 12 residues. In germline, CDR1 is MDHEN, CDR2 SYDVKM. The DNA for the CDR3 is TGTGCCAGCAGTTTATTCTACAATGAGCAGCTCTTC. Its translation: CASSLFYNEQLF.

This clonotype was found many times. The chain has TRBV27 and TRBJ1-2; D perhaps matches TRBD1 (6 bases). The germline CDR1 and CDR2 sequences are MNHEY and SMNVEV (reference sequence). The V gene lost 6 bases and the J gene lost 8 bases, with 19 bases spanning the gap. The CDR3 sequence is 14 residues long. CDR3 region: CASSPPGGVGGYTF. For the CDR3, the DNA is TGTGCCAGCAGCCCCCCTGGGGGCGTGGGCGGCTACACCTTC.

The genes are TRBV6-1 and TRBJ2-1; 11 bases are a match to TRBD2. CDR3 length: 15 residues. Unmatched junction bases numbered 6, after V lost 4 bases and J lost 7 bases. CDR1 and CDR2 (germline): MNHNS, SASEGT. CDR3 bases: TGTGCCAGCAGTGGCGGGACTAGCGGAACTAATGAGCAGTTCTTC. It encodes CASSGGTSGTNEQFF.

This clonotype was found many times. The chain has TRBV3-1 and TRBJ2-5; TRBD2 agrees at 7 bases. The J segment lost 4 bases and the V segment lost 4 bases, leaving 9 bases of the junction unmatched. CDR1 and CDR2 from the germline V gene are LGHDT and YNNKEL (reference sequence). CDR3 length: 15 residues. The CDR3: CASSRSGTGGETQYF. The CDR3, as DNA: TGTGCCAGCAGCCGATCCGGGACGGGGGGAGAGACCCAGTACTTC.